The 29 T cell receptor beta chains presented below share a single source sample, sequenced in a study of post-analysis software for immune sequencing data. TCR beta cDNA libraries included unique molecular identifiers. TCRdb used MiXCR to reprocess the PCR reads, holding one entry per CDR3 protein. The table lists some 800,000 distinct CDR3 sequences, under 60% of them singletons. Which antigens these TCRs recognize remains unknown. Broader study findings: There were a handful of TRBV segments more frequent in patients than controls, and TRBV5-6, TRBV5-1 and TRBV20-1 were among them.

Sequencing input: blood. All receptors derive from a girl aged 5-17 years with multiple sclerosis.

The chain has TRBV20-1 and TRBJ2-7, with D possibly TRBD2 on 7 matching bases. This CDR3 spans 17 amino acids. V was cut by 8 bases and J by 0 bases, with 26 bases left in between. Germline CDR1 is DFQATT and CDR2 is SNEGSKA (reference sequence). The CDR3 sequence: CSTRDPRGPQSSYEQYF. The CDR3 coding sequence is TGCAGTACCCGGGACCCGCGGGGGCCACAGAGCTCCTACGAGCAGTACTTC.

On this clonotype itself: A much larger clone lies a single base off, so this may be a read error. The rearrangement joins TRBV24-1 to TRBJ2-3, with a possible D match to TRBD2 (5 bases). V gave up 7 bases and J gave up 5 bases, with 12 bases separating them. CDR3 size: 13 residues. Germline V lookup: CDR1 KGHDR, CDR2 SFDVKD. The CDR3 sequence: CATRDVGLDTQYF. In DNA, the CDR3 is TGTGCCACCAGGGATGTTGGACTAGATACGCAGTATTTT.

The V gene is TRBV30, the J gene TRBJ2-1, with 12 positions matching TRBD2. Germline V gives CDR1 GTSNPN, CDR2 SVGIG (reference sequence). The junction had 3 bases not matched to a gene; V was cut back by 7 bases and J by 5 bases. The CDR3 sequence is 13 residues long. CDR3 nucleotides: TGTGCCTCGACTAGCGGGGGCCACAATGAGCAGTTCTTC. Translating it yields CASTSGGHNEQFF.

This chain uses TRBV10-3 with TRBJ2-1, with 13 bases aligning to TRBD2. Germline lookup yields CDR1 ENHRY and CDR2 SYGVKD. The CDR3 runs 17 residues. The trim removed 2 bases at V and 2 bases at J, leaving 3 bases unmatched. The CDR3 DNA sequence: TGTGCCATCAGTGAGACCGGACTAGCGGGAGCCTACAATGAGCAGTTCTTC. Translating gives CAISETGLAGAYNEQFF.

The CDR3 coding sequence is TGTGCCAGCAGCTCCCCGTCAGAAGGGACTAGCGGGCAAGATACGCAGTATTTT. Its translation: CASSSPSEGTSGQDTQYF. The chain combines TRBV7-9 with TRBJ2-3, with 12 positions matching TRBD2. This CDR3 is 18 amino acids long. V lost 4 bases, J lost 5 bases, and 13 bases stayed unmatched. The germline V gene has CDR1 SEHNR and CDR2 FQNEAQ (reference sequence). The variable domain in full, completed from reference TRBV7-9 and TRBJ2-3, reads DTGVSQNPRHKITKRGQNVTFRCDPISEHNRLYWYRQTLGQGPEFLTYFQNEAQLEKSRLLSDRFSAERPKGSFSTLEIQRTEQGDSAMYLCASSSPSEGTSGQDTQYFGPGTRLTVL.

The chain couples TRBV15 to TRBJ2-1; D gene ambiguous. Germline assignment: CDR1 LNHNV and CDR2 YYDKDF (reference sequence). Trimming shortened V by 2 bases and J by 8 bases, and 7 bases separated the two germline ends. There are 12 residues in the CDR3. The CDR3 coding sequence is TGTGCCACCAGCAGATTGCGGTATGAGCAGTTCTTC. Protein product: CATSRLRYEQFF.

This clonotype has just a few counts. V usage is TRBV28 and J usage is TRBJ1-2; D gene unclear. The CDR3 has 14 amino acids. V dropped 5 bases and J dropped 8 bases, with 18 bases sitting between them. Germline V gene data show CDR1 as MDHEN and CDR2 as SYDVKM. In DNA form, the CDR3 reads TGTGCCAGCAGTCCCCCTCTGGCCCCCGGCGGCTACACCTTC. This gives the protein CASSPPLAPGGYTF.

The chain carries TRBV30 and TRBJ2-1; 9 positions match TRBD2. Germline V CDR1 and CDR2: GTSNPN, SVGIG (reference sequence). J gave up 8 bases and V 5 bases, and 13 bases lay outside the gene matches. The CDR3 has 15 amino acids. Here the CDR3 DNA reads TGTGCCTGGCGGGGCCACCGCGGGAGGGCCCATGAGCAGTTCTTC. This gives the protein CAWRGHRGRAHEQFF.

In DNA form, the CDR3 reads TGCGCCAGCAGACCAGCGGACGGGTACTACGAGCAGTACTTC. Encoded protein: CASRPADGYYEQYF. The chain joins TRBV5-1 to TRBJ2-4, with a possible D match to TRBD2 (5 bases). The J call may be faulty, since TRBJ2-7 better matches the DNA end. The CDR3 has 14 amino acids. Germline V gene data show CDR1 as SGHRS and CDR2 as YFSETQ.

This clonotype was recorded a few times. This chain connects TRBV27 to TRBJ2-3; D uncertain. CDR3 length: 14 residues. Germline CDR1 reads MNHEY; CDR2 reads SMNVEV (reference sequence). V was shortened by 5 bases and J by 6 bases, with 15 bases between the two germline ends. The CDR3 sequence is CASSPGSPGDTQYF. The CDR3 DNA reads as TGTGCCAGCAGTCCCGGATCACCAGGTGATACGCAGTATTTT.

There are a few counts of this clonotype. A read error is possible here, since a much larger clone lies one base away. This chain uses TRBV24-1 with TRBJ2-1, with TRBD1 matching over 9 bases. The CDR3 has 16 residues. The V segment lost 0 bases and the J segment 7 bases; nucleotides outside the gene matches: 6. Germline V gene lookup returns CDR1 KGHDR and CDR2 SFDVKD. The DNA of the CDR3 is TGTGCCACCAGTGATTTGACCGGGACAGGGAGTAATGAGCAGTTCTTC. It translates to CATSDLTGTGSNEQFF.

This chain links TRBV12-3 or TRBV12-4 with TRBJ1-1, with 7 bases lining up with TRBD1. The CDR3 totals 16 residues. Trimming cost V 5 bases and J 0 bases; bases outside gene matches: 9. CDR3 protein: CASSTTLTGLNTEAFF. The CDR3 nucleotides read TGTGCCAGCAGTACAACTTTGACAGGGCTGAACACTGAAGCTTTCTTT.

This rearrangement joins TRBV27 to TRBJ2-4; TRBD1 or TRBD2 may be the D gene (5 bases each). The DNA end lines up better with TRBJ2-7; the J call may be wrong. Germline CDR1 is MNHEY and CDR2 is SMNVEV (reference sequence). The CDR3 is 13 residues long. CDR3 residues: CASSLGESVEQYF. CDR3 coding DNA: TGTGCCAGCAGTTTGGGGGAAAGTGTCGAGCAGTACTTC.

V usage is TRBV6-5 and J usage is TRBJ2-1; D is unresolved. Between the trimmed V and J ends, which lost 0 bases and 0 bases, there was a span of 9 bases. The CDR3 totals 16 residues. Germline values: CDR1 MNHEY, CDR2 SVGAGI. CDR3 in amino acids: CASSYSVGYSYNEQFF. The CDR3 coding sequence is TGTGCCAGCAGTTACTCCGTGGGGTACTCCTACAATGAGCAGTTCTTC.

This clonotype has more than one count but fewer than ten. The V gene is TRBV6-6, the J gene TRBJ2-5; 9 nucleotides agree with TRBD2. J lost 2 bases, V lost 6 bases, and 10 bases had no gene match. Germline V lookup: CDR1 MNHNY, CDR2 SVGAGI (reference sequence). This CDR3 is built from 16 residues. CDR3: CASSSGTSRFQETQYF. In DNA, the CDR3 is TGTGCCAGCAGCTCTGGGACTAGCCGCTTTCAAGAGACCCAGTACTTC.

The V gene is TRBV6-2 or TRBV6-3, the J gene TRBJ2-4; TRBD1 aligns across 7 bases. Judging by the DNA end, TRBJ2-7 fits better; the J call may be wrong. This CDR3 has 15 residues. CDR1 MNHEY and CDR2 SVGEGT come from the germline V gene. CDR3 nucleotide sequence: TGTGCCAGCAGTTATGGGGGATCAGGGGGATACGAGCAGTACTTC. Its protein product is CASSYGGSGGYEQYF.

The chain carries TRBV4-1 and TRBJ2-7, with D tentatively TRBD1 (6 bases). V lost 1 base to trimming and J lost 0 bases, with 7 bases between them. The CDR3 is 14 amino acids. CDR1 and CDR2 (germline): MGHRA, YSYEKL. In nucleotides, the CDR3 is TGCGCCAGCAGCCAAGGGGACAACTCCTACGAGCAGTACTTC. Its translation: CASSQGDNSYEQYF.

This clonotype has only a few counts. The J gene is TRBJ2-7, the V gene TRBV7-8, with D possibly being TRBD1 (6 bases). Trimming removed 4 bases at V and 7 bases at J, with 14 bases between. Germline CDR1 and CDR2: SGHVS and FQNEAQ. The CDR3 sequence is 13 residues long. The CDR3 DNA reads TGTGCCAGCAGCTCCGGGGACACCGTGGAGCAGTACTTC. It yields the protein CASSSGDTVEQYF. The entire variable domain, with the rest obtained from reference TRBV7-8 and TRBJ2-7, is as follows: GAGVSQSPRYKVAKRGQDVALRCDPISGHVSLFWYQQALGQGPEFLTYFQNEAQLDKSGLPSDRFFAERPEGSVSTLKIQRTQQEDSAVYLCASSSGDTVEQYFGPGTRLTVT.

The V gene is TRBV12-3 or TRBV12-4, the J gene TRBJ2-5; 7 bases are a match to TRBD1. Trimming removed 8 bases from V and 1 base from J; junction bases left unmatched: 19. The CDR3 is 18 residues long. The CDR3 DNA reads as TGTGCCAGCCGGGACAGTCCCTTTGGTTCGGACCCCCAAGAGACCCAGTACTTC. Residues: CASRDSPFGSDPQETQYF.

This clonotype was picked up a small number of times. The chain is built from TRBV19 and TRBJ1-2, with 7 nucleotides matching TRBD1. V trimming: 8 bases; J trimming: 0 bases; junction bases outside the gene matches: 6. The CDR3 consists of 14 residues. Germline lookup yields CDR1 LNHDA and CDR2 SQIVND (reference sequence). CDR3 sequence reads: CASGQDHSNYGYTF. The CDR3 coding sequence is TGTGCCAGTGGACAGGACCACTCTAACTATGGCTACACCTTC. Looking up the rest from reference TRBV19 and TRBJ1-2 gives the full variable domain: DGGITQSPKYLFRKEGQNVTLSCEQNLNHDAMYWYRQDPGQGLRLIYYSQIVNDFQKGDIAEGYSVSREKKESFPLTVTSAQKNPTAFYLCASGQDHSNYGYTFGSGTRLTVV.

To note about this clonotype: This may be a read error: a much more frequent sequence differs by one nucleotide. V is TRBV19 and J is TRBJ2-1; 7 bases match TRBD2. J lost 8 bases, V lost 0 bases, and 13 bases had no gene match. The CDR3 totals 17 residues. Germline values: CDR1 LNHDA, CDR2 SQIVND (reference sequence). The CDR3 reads CASSIEAGVRANDEQFF. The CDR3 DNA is TGTGCCAGTAGTATAGAGGCGGGGGTGCGGGCGAACGATGAGCAGTTCTTC.

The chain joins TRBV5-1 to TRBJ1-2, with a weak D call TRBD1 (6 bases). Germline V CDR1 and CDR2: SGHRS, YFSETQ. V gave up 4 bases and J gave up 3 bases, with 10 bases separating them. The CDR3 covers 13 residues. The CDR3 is CASSARQDYGYTF. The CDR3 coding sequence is TGCGCCAGCAGCGCACGACAGGACTATGGCTACACCTTC.

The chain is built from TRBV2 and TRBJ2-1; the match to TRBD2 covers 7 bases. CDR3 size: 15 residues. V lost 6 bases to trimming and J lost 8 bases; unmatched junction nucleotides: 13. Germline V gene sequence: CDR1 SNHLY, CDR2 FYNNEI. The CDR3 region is CASRPVREMSYEQFF. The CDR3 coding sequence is TGTGCCAGCAGGCCGGTGCGGGAGATGAGCTATGAGCAGTTCTTC.

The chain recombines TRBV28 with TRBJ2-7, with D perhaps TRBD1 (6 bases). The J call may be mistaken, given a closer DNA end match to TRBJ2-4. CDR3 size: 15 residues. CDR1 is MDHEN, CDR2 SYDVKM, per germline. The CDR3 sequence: CASSYLTQGRDIQYF. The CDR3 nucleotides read TGTGCCAGCAGTTATCTTACGCAGGGGCGGGACATTCAGTACTTC.

For the CDR3, the DNA is TGTGCCAGCAGCCCGGAAGGACAGGGCCAAGAGACCCAGTACTTC. Translated, it gives CASSPEGQGQETQYF. V gene TRBV7-8 combines with J gene TRBJ2-5, with 8 bases that match TRBD1. Germline V gives CDR1 SGHVS, CDR2 FQNEAQ. V was pared by 5 bases and J by 1 base, with 6 bases of the junction left unmatched. CDR3 length equals 15 residues.

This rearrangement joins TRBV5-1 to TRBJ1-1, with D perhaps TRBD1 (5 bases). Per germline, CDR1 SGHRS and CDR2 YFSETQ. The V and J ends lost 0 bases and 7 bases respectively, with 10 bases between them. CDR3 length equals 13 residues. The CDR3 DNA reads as TGCGCCAGCAGCTTGGGGCCGGGGGGTGAAGCTTTCTTT. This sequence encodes CASSLGPGGEAFF.

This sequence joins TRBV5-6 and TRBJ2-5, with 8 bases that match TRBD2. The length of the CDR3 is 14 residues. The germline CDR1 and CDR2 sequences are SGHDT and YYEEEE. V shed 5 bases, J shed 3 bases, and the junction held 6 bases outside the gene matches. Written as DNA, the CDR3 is TGTGCCAGCAGTAGTAGCGGGATTGAAGAGACCCAGTACTTC. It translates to CASSSSGIEETQYF.

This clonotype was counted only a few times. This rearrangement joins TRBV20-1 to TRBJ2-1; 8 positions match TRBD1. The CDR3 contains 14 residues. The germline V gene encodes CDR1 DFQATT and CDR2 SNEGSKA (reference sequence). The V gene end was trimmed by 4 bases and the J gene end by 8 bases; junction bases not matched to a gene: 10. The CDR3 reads CSAKRTGSVHEQFF. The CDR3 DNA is TGCAGTGCTAAAAGGACAGGGTCCGTCCATGAGCAGTTCTTC.

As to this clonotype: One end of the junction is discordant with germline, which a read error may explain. The CDR3 sequence is CASSLARTGSTGELFF. DNA of the CDR3: TGTGCTAGCAGCTTAGCGAGAACCGGAAGCACCGGGGAGCTGTTTTTT. The chain employs TRBV7-7 and TRBJ2-2; the D gene is possibly TRBD2 (5 bases). The CDR3 totals 16 residues. Looked up from germline, CDR1 is SSHAT and CDR2 is FNYEAQ (reference sequence).